The 24 T cell receptor beta chains listed next were all sequenced from one sample in a study of T-cell memory formation after mild COVID-19. A single record per CDR3 protein comes from TCRdb applying MiXCR to the 5' RACE reads. The sample comprises under 350,000 distinct CDR3 sequences, 15% to 20% of which are singletons, and more than 20% rests with the top ten. The sequencing sample was made of PBMCs or a T cell subset sorted from them (not recorded which). The receptors were gathered from a man between 18 and 35 years old who had mild COVID-19 (a few samples of this study predate the infection). Cell type and time point are not known.

The gene calls are TRBV13 and TRBJ2-1; TRBD2 aligns across 7 bases. The CDR3 contains 15 residues. Germline V gene lookup returns CDR1 PRHDT and CDR2 FYEKMQ (reference sequence). V shed 4 bases, J shed 0 bases, and the junction held 3 bases outside the gene matches. CDR3 DNA sequence: TGTGCCAGCAGCTCCCGCGGGAGCTCCTACAATGAGCAGTTCTTC. It is translated as CASSSRGSSYNEQFF.

This chain connects TRBV9 to TRBJ2-7; 13 bases map to TRBD2. The CDR3 is made up of 15 amino acids. V trimming: 2 bases; J trimming: 2 bases; junction bases outside the gene matches: 1. Germline lookup yields CDR1 SGDLS and CDR2 YYNGEE. The CDR3 coding sequence is TGTGCCAGCAGCGTTACTAGCGGGGGGGCCTACGAGCAGTACTTC. Protein product: CASSVTSGGAYEQYF.

CDR3 in amino acids: CASSDRDREGEQYV. CDR3 bases: TGTGCCAGCAGCGACCGGGACAGGGAGGGAGAGCAGTACGTC. The chain combines TRBV14 with TRBJ2-7; 9 bases match TRBD1. The CDR3 length is 14 residues. V lost 5 bases to trimming and J lost 7 bases; unmatched junction nucleotides: 9. Germline assignment: CDR1 SGHDN and CDR2 FVKESK.

The rearrangement joins TRBV18 to TRBJ2-7; D gene ambiguous. Germline CDR1 KGHSH, CDR2 LQKENI. This CDR3 spans 13 amino acids. V was clipped by 2 bases and J by 6 bases, with 11 bases between them. The CDR3 loop is CASSPIESGEQYV. DNA for the CDR3: TGTGCCAGCTCACCAATCGAGTCGGGCGAGCAGTACGTC.

The sample holds a few counts of this clonotype. The gene calls are TRBV6-5 and TRBJ1-5; possibly TRBD1 for D (6 bases). CDR3 length equals 15 residues. Germline CDR1 and CDR2: MNHEY and SVGAGI. Between the trimmed V and J ends, which lost 6 bases and 2 bases, there was a span of 14 bases. The CDR3 is CASSPAGTRNQPQHF. CDR3 DNA sequence: TGTGCCAGCAGCCCCGCCGGGACACGCAATCAGCCCCAGCATTTT.

This clonotype has a count of ten or more. This sequence joins TRBV13 and TRBJ2-5; TRBD1 aligns across 7 bases. Germline V gives CDR1 PRHDT, CDR2 FYEKMQ (reference sequence). The CDR3 is 13 residues long. J gave up 2 bases and V 7 bases, and 4 bases lay outside the gene matches. CDR3: CASTYRGQETQYF. The DNA of the CDR3 is TGTGCCAGCACGTACAGGGGTCAAGAGACCCAGTACTTC.

This clonotype showed up many times. This chain links TRBV7-2 with TRBJ1-2, with 8 bases identical to TRBD1. The length of the CDR3 is 13 residues. Germline V gene sequence: CDR1 SGHTA, CDR2 FQGNSA. The V gene end was trimmed by 6 bases and the J gene end by 8 bases; junction bases not matched to a gene: 8. In DNA form, the CDR3 reads TGTGCCAGCAGTCCAACAGGGGGAGGAGGCTACACCTTC. Translated, it gives CASSPTGGGGYTF.

This clonotype was seen ten or more times. The CDR3 loop is CASSRAVHEQFF. The CDR3 bases are TGTGCCAGCAGCCGGGCGGTCCATGAGCAGTTCTTC. The V call is TRBV5-4, the J call TRBJ2-1; D is unresolved. CDR1 is SGHNT, CDR2 YYREEE, per germline (reference sequence). V shed 4 bases and J shed 8 bases, with 10 bases lying between them. The CDR3 loop spans 12 amino acids.

This clonotype was counted a few times. J is TRBJ2-2 and V is TRBV29-1, with 7 bases matching TRBD1. The V and J ends lost 7 bases and 0 bases, in that order; junction bases with no gene match: 8. CDR3 size: 15 residues. Germline CDR1 and CDR2: SQVTM and ANQGSEA. In nucleotides, the CDR3 is TGCAGCGCTCAGTACAGGGGACCGAACACCGGGGAGCTGTTTTTT. This sequence encodes CSAQYRGPNTGELFF.

The rearrangement joins TRBV5-1 to TRBJ2-3; 9 bases are a match to TRBD1. V gave up 2 bases and J gave up 3 bases; unmatched junction bases: 4. This CDR3 has 15 amino acids. Germline V gives CDR1 SGHRS, CDR2 YFSETQ. CDR3 amino acids: CASSLGDRVTDTQYF. CDR3 DNA sequence: TGCGCCAGCAGCTTAGGGGACAGGGTTACAGATACGCAGTATTTT.

This clonotype was detected a few times. The chain uses TRBV12-3 or TRBV12-4 and TRBJ2-3, with TRBD2 as a possible D gene (7 bases). Trimming shortened V by 5 bases and J by 9 bases, and 18 bases separated the two germline ends. This CDR3 contains 14 residues. This chain's CDR3 is CASSLRGAVPTQYF. CDR3 DNA sequence: TGTGCCAGCAGTCTACGGGGGGCCGTCCCCACGCAGTATTTT.

This clonotype turned up a few times. DNA of the CDR3: TGCAGCGTTGGTTTGGGGGCAGGGGCCAAAAACATTCAGTACTTC. Residues: CSVGLGAGAKNIQYF. The chain employs TRBV29-1 and TRBJ2-4; weak D call: TRBD1 (6 bases). Germline values: CDR1 SQVTM, CDR2 ANQGSEA. The CDR3 sequence is 15 residues long. The V and J ends lost 4 bases and 1 base respectively, with 14 bases between them. The full variable domain, in which reference TRBV29-1 and TRBJ2-4 provide the parts outside the CDR3, is SAVISQKPSRDICQRGTSLTIQCQVDSQVTMMFWYRQQPGQSLTLIATANQGSEATYESGFVIDKFPISRPNLTFSTLTVSNMSPEDSSIYLCSVGLGAGAKNIQYFGAGTRLSVL.

This clonotype has a handful of counts. V and J are TRBV13 and TRBJ1-2; D call uncertain. Trimming took 11 bases from V and 2 from J, leaving 12 bases between them. This CDR3 contains 12 residues. Looked up from germline, CDR1 is PRHDT and CDR2 is FYEKMQ (reference sequence). CDR3 coding DNA: TGTGCCTGCGGCAGGAGCAACTATGGCTACACCTTC. Translating gives CACGRSNYGYTF.

This clonotype was found a few times. The chain combines TRBV3-1 with TRBJ2-3; 10 positions agree with TRBD2. After removal of 0 bases from V and 5 bases from J, the junction contained 8 bases not matched to a gene. The length of the CDR3 is 17 residues. Germline values: CDR1 LGHDT, CDR2 YNNKEL (reference sequence). CDR3 DNA sequence: TGTGCCAGCAGCCAAGATCAAGCTAGCGGGGGCCGAGATACGCAGTATTTT. This translates into CASSQDQASGGRDTQYF.

The V and J genes are TRBV9 and TRBJ1-1, with 7 bases fitting TRBD1. The germline CDR1 and CDR2 sequences are SGDLS and YYNGEE. The length of the CDR3 is 16 residues. V trimming: 4 bases; J trimming: 6 bases; junction bases outside the gene matches: 15. CDR3 bases: TGTGCCAGCAGCCTAACGACAGGGCGCCCTCGACCTGAAGCTTTCTTT. It codes for CASSLTTGRPRPEAFF.

V gene TRBV29-1 combines with J gene TRBJ2-1, with TRBD2 identical over 13 bases. Germline CDR1 is SQVTM and CDR2 is ANQGSEA. The V segment lost 4 bases and the J segment 5 bases; nucleotides outside the gene matches: 5. The CDR3 sequence is 15 residues long. CDR3 coding DNA: TGCAGCGTTGTCGGGACTAGCGGGGTAAACAATGAGCAGTTCTTC. Translated, it gives CSVVGTSGVNNEQFF.

There are a few counts of this clonotype. The V call is TRBV5-1, the J call TRBJ2-3; either TRBD1 or TRBD2 may supply D (5 bases each). The CDR3 covers 15 residues. V lost 2 bases, J lost 4 bases, and 14 bases lay in between. Germline V gene sequence: CDR1 SGHRS, CDR2 YFSETQ. The CDR3 here is CASSFGGTMADTQYF. The CDR3 DNA sequence: TGCGCCAGCAGCTTTGGGGGTACGATGGCAGATACGCAGTATTTT.

In this sample, this clonotype turned up a few times. This rearrangement joins TRBV7-9 to TRBJ2-4; 7 nucleotides match TRBD2. Germline values: CDR1 SEHNR, CDR2 FQNEAQ (reference sequence). CDR3 length: 18 residues. Losses at the gene ends were 5 bases for V and 3 bases for J; bases not matched to a gene: 16. CDR3 nucleotide sequence: TGTGCCAGCAGCAAAACTAGCGTTGGTTCCCTTCGCAAAAACATTCAGTACTTC. It is translated as CASSKTSVGSLRKNIQYF.

This clonotype appeared many times. The chain links TRBV5-5 to TRBJ1-1; tentative D call: TRBD1 (6 bases). In germline, CDR1 is SGHKS, CDR2 YYEKEE (reference sequence). V lost 4 bases and J lost 0, with 13 bases in between. The length of the CDR3 is 15 residues. Written as DNA, the CDR3 is TGTGCCAGCAGCAAGGAACAGGGCGTGAACACTGAAGCTTTCTTT. This codes for CASSKEQGVNTEAFF.

This chain uses TRBV12-3 or TRBV12-4 with TRBJ2-5, with D perhaps being TRBD1 or TRBD2 (5 bases each). The V end lost 5 bases, the J end lost 0 bases, and 13 bases lay between the germline ends. This CDR3 has 15 amino acids. CDR3 protein: CASSPGTLYQETQYF. As DNA, the CDR3 is TGTGCCAGCAGTCCCGGGACCCTGTACCAAGAGACCCAGTACTTC.

There are a few counts of this clonotype. V usage is TRBV5-1 and J usage is TRBJ2-3; no reliable D call. There are 13 residues in the CDR3. V was shortened by 4 bases and J by 4 bases, with 10 bases between the two germline ends. The germline CDR1 and CDR2 sequences are SGHRS and YFSETQ. CDR3 residues: CASSVFPADTQYF. The CDR3 DNA follows: TGCGCCAGCAGCGTGTTCCCAGCAGATACGCAGTATTTT.

The rearrangement links TRBV3-1 to TRBJ1-6; no reliable D call. Trimming left V 6 bases short and J 0 bases short, with 15 bases between. This CDR3 comprises 17 residues. Germline CDR1 LGHDT, CDR2 YNNKEL (reference sequence). For the CDR3, the DNA is TGTGCCAGCAGACCCGAGGCGCCGAGCTCCTATAATTCACCCCTCCACTTT. Amino acids: CASRPEAPSSYNSPLHF.

The chain employs TRBV7-9 and TRBJ1-2; D possibly corresponds to TRBD1 (5 bases). Germline V CDR1 and CDR2: SEHNR, FQNEAQ (reference sequence). This CDR3 comprises 13 residues. V was trimmed by 5 bases and J by 6 bases, leaving 13 bases between them. CDR3 sequence: CASSPRGADGYTF. The DNA for the CDR3 is TGTGCCAGCAGCCCCCGTGGGGCCGATGGCTACACCTTC.

This clonotype has only a few counts. The chain has TRBV6-5 and TRBJ2-4, with D tentatively TRBD1 (6 bases). Trimming left V 6 bases short and J 1 base short, with 16 bases between. The germline gives CDR1 MNHEY, CDR2 SVGAGI. The CDR3 is 16 amino acids. CDR3 nucleotides: TGTGCCAGCAGCCGCACTTCCCAGGGGGCCAAAAACATTCAGTACTTC. Protein product: CASSRTSQGAKNIQYF.